This T cell receptor (beta chain) derives from a study of OX40 agonist ivuxolimab in advanced cancers. In this sample, this clone turned up once. Only in-frame clones appear in the TCRdb table, and some are missing; sequencing was by immunoSEQ multiplex PCR. The sample contains tens of thousands of clones, approximately 90% of which appear only once. Trimming took 5 bases from V and 10 from J, leaving 14 bases between them. This CDR3 contains 12 residues. Germline V gene lookup returns CDR1 SGDLS and CDR2 YYNGEE. V and J are TRBV9 and TRBJ2-3; weak D call: TRBD2 (5 bases). The source material was CD4+ or CD8+ T cells sorted from blood, sampled in a trial of the OX40 agonist ivuxolimab. The origin of this receptor is an adult with an advanced solid tumor such as melanoma, head and neck, liver or kidney cancer. The CDR3 spells CASSFTSSAQYF. For the CDR3, the DNA is TGTGCCAGCAGTTTTACTAGTTCAGCGCAGTATTTT.